Following are 21 T cell receptor beta chains from one sample sequenced in a study of CD8+CD57+ T cells in acquired aplastic anemia. Profiling of TCR beta VDJ combinations and CDR3 sequences used genomic DNA as template. TCRdb re-derived calls from the reads in MiXCR, one entry per CDR3 protein. This sample has 150,000 or so distinct CDR3 sequences, with about 52% found just once. Flow cytometry had shown expanded CD8+CD57+ cells in the patients chosen for sequencing. The sequencing input was sorted CD4+, CD8+, or CD8+CD57+ T cells (not recorded which) from PBMCs. The receptors were sampled from a human donor with aplastic anemia.

V is TRBV20-1 and J is TRBJ1-1, with TRBD1 matching over 8 bases. The germline V gene has CDR1 DFQATT and CDR2 SNEGSKA (reference sequence). The CDR3 runs 14 residues. V shed 5 bases, J shed 2 bases, and the junction held 7 bases outside the gene matches. CDR3 sequence: CSASQGARNTEAFF. The CDR3 coding sequence is TGCAGTGCTTCCCAGGGGGCGCGAAACACTGAAGCTTTCTTT.

This clonotype was seen many times. The rearrangement joins TRBV2 to TRBJ1-3; unclear D gene. This CDR3 region has 13 residues. V lost 3 bases and J lost 10, with 13 bases in between. CDR1 is SNHLY, CDR2 FYNNEI, per germline. The CDR3 DNA reads TGTGCCAGCAGTGATGAAACAAGTCAAACCATATATTTT. As protein: CASSDETSQTIYF.

V is TRBV24-1 and J is TRBJ2-2, with 7 bases identical to TRBD1. Germline V CDR1 and CDR2: KGHDR, SFDVKD. The CDR3 extends over 13 amino acids. Trimming at V came to 3 bases and at J to 8 bases, leaving 2 bases not matched to a gene. The CDR3 here is CATSDLGQGELFF. CDR3 in DNA: TGTGCCACCAGTGATCTGGGACAGGGGGAGCTGTTTTTT.

As DNA, the CDR3 is TGCGCCAGCAGCCGTGACATTAACTATGGCTACACCTTC. This encodes CASSRDINYGYTF. The chain carries TRBV5-1 and TRBJ1-2; D is uncertain. This CDR3 has 13 amino acids. V lost 4 bases, J lost 1 base, and 8 bases lay in between. CDR1 SGHRS and CDR2 YFSETQ come from the germline V gene.

Details on this clonotype: Compared with germline, one end of the junction differs, possibly owing to a read error. The V gene is TRBV2, the J gene TRBJ2-7, with D hard to call. The germline V gene encodes CDR1 SNHLY and CDR2 FYNNEI. The CDR3 extends over 15 amino acids. The chain's CDR3 is CASSEGPLSSYEQYF. In nucleotides, the CDR3 is TGTGCCAGCAGTGAGGGCCCTCTAAGCTCCTACGAGCAGTACTTT.

This clonotype appeared many times. This chain connects TRBV19 to TRBJ2-3; TRBD2 matches 9 bases. The CDR3 is made up of 16 amino acids. Germline trimming cut 5 bases from V and 6 bases from J; bases unmatched to any gene: 12. CDR1 and CDR2 (germline): LNHDA, SQIVND (reference sequence). The DNA for the CDR3 is TGTGCCAGTAGTTTACGTCATAGCGGGGGCCCCGATACGCAGTATTTT. Protein: CASSLRHSGGPDTQYF.

The chain uses TRBV15 and TRBJ2-7; D remains ambiguous. Per germline, CDR1 LNHNV and CDR2 YYDKDF (reference sequence). V lost 0 bases to trimming and J lost 2 bases, with 8 bases between them. This CDR3 has 14 residues. The DNA for the CDR3 is TGTGCCACCAGCAGAGAACAAGGACCCTACGAGCAGTACTTC. Its translation: CATSREQGPYEQYF.

The V gene is TRBV27, the J gene TRBJ2-2, with 15 bases lining up with TRBD2. Looked up from germline, CDR1 is MNHEY and CDR2 is SMNVEV (reference sequence). V lost 6 bases and J lost 5; bases outside the gene matches: 4. The CDR3 is made up of 16 amino acids. The CDR3 bases are TGTGCCAGCAGGGGACTAGCGGGGGGCGTGACCGGGGAGCTGTTTTTT. Amino acid sequence: CASRGLAGGVTGELFF.

This clonotype occurred many times. The V and J genes are TRBV3-1 and TRBJ1-6; D gene uncertain. This CDR3 has 15 amino acids. V gave up 1 base and J gave up 8 bases, with 12 bases separating them. CDR1 and CDR2 (germline): LGHDT, YNNKEL (reference sequence). DNA for the CDR3: TGTGCCAGCAGCCAAGTCGCTAGGGTGGATTCACCCCTCCACTTT. Translating it yields CASSQVARVDSPLHF.

A word on this clonotype: One junction end does not reproduce the germline sequence, and a read error may be involved. The genes are TRBV10-1 and TRBJ1-3; D is unresolved. Germline lookup yields CDR1 WNHNN and CDR2 SYGVQD (reference sequence). The CDR3 is made up of 17 amino acids. CDR3 region: CASSDLFYGVSGSTIYF. CDR3 nucleotide sequence: TGCGCCAGCAGTGACCTATTCTATGGGGTCTCTGGAAGCACCATATATTTT.

This clonotype has only a few counts. The chain is built from TRBV20-1 and TRBJ2-5, with D unresolved. Per germline, CDR1 DFQATT and CDR2 SNEGSKA (reference sequence). The CDR3 extends over 13 amino acids. V was shortened by 3 bases and J by 4 bases, with 12 bases between the two germline ends. For the CDR3, the DNA is TGCAGTGCTAGCGATATGACGACAGAGACCCAGTACTTC. This encodes CSASDMTTETQYF.

The chain combines TRBV4-1 with TRBJ2-7; D not certain. Germline V gene sequence: CDR1 MGHRA, CDR2 YSYEKL. V lost 4 bases and J 1 base, leaving 17 bases between the germline ends. CDR3 size: 16 residues. The CDR3 DNA follows: TGCGCCAGCAGCCTGGGCGACGCAGGTATATCCTACGAGCAGTACTTC. This sequence encodes CASSLGDAGISYEQYF.

The chain is built from TRBV5-4 and TRBJ2-7; 7 nucleotides align to TRBD1. Germline CDR1 reads SGHNT; CDR2 reads YYREEE (reference sequence). V was pared by 3 bases and J by 3 bases, with 3 bases of the junction left unmatched. CDR3 size: 13 residues. CDR3 protein: CASSSGQDYEQYF. CDR3 nucleotides: TGTGCCAGCAGCTCTGGACAGGACTACGAGCAGTACTTC.

This clonotype was detected once. The chain has TRBV2 and TRBJ1-6; no definite D call. This CDR3 is built from 12 residues. V was pared by 6 bases and J by 19 bases, with 19 bases between. Looked up from germline, CDR1 is SNHLY and CDR2 is FYNNEI. The CDR3, as DNA: TGTGCCAGCAGGTCGGAGGGAGGACTCCTTCACTTT. The encoded protein is CASRSEGGLLHF.

The rearrangement joins TRBV6-5 to TRBJ1-1; the D gene is possibly TRBD1 (6 bases). The CDR3 is 16 residues long. V lost 4 bases and J 0 bases, leaving 15 bases between the germline ends. From germline, CDR1 is MNHEY and CDR2 SVGAGI. CDR3 sequence reads: CASSSAAGDVNTEAFF. DNA for the CDR3: TGTGCCAGCAGTTCGGCGGCAGGGGACGTGAACACTGAAGCTTTCTTT.

This chain joins TRBV7-8 and TRBJ2-1; 15 bases are shared with TRBD2. This CDR3 spans 15 amino acids. Germline assignment: CDR1 SGHVS and CDR2 FQNEAQ. The J segment lost 7 bases and the V segment lost 8 bases, leaving 6 bases of the junction unmatched. The CDR3 reads CASGPGLAGGNEQFF. CDR3 nucleotide sequence: TGTGCCAGCGGCCCTGGACTAGCGGGGGGGAATGAGCAGTTCTTC.

In its sample, this clonotype was seen many times. The chain links TRBV7-8 to TRBJ2-1, with 9 bases identical to TRBD2. Germline V CDR1 and CDR2: SGHVS, FQNEAQ. The CDR3 has 16 amino acids. J was trimmed by 8 bases and V by 5 bases; bases with no gene match: 13. CDR3 nucleotides: TGTGCCAGCAGCCCTTCGGGCGGGGGGGCGTTTTATGAGCAGTTCTTC. This translates into CASSPSGGGAFYEQFF.

The chain recombines TRBV7-6 with TRBJ1-1, with D perhaps matching TRBD1 (5 bases). V lost 4 bases, J lost 1 base, and 16 bases lay in between. CDR1 SGHVS and CDR2 FNYEAQ come from the germline V gene. The CDR3 has 16 residues. The CDR3 DNA is TGTGCCAGCAGCTCGGGGGTGGGCACCGGGAACACTGAAGCTTTCTTT. It specifies CASSSGVGTGNTEAFF.

This clonotype was picked up a small number of times. CDR3 sequence: CAISETDRVEGYTF. Here the CDR3 DNA reads TGTGCCATCAGTGAGACCGACAGGGTTGAAGGCTACACCTTC. The chain combines TRBV10-3 with TRBJ1-2, with TRBD1 identical over 7 bases. The V and J ends lost 2 bases and 8 bases, in that order; junction bases with no gene match: 8. Germline V gives CDR1 ENHRY, CDR2 SYGVKD. The CDR3 runs to 14 residues.

Worth noting for this clonotype: This CDR3 is missing its conserved last phenylalanine or tryptophan, likely due to a read error. The chain has TRBV10-3 and TRBJ2-2; D is ambiguous. The CDR3 length is 16 residues. V was pared by 3 bases and J by 1 base, with 12 bases between. The V gene's germline CDR1 is ENHRY and CDR2 SYGVKD. CDR3 protein: CAISDWVDENTGELFV. The CDR3 coding sequence is TGTGCCATCAGTGATTGGGTGGACGAGAACACCGGGGAGCTGTTTGTT.

The genes are TRBV6-4 and TRBJ2-7, with 14 nucleotides matching TRBD2. J lost 2 bases, V lost 5 bases, and 5 bases had no gene match. The CDR3 is made up of 16 amino acids. Germline V gene data show CDR1 as MRHNA and CDR2 as SNTAGT. The CDR3 here is CASSRTSGGKPYEQYF. The CDR3 DNA is TGTGCCAGCAGTCGGACTAGCGGGGGGAAACCCTACGAGCAGTACTTC.